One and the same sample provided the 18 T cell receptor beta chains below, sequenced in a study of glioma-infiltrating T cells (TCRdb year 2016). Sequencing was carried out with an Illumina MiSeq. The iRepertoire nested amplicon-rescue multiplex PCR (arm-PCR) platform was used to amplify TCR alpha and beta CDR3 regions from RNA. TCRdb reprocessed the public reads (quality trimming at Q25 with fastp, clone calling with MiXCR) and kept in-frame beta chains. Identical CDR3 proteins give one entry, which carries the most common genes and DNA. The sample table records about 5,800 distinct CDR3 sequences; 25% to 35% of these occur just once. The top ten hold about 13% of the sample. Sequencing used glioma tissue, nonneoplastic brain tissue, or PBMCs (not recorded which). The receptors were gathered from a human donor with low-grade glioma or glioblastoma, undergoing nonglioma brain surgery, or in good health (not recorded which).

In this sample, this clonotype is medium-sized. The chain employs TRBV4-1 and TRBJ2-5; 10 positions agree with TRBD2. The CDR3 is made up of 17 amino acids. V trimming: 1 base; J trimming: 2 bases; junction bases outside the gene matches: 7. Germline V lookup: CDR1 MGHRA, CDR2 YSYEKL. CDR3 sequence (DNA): TGCGCCAGCAGCCAAGGTCGGCTAGCGGGGGCGCAAGAGACCCAGTACTTC. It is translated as CASSQGRLAGAQETQYF.

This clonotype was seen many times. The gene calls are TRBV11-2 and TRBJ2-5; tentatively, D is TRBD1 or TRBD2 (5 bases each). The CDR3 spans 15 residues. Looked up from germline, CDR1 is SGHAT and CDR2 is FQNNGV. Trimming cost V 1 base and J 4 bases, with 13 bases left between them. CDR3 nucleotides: TGTGCCAGCAGCTTAGTCGGGACCAGCAGAGAGACCCAGTACTTC. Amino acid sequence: CASSLVGTSRETQYF.

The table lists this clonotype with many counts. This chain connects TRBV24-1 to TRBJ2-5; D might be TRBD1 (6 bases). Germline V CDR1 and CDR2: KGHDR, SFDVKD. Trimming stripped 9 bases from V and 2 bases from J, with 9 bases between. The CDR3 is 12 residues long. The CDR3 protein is CATPGAQETQYF. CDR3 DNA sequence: TGTGCCACCCCAGGGGCGCAAGAGACCCAGTACTTC.

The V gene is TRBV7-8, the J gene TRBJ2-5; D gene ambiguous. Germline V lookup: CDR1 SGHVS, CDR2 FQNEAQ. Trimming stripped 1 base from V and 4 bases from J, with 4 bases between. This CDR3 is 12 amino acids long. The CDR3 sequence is CASSLDPETQYF. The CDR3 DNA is TGTGCCAGCAGCTTAGATCCAGAGACCCAGTACTTC.

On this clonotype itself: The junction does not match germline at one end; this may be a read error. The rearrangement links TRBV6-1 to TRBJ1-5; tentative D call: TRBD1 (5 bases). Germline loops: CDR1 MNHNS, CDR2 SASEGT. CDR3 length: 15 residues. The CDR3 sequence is CASRKQARGNQPQNF. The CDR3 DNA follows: TGTGCCAGCAGAAAACAGGCGAGGGGCAATCAGCCCCAGAATTTT.

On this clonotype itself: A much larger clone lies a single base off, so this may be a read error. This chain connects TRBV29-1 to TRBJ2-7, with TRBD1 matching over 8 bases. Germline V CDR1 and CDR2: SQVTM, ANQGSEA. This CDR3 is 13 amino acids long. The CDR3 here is CGVDGTGRSEQYF. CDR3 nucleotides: TGCGGCGTTGATGGGACAGGCCGCTCCGAGCAGTACTTC.

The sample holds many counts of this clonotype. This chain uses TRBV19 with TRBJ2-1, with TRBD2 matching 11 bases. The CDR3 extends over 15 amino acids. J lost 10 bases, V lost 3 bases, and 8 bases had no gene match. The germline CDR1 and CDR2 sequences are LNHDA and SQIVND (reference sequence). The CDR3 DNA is TGTGCCAGTAGTATCCTACTAGCGGGAGAGAGCGAGCAGTTCTTC. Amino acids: CASSILLAGESEQFF.

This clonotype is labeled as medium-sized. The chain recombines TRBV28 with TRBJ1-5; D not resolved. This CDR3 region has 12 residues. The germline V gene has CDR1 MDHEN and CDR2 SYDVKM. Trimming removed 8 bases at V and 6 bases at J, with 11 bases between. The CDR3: CASDYLGQPQHF. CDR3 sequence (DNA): TGTGCCAGCGACTATCTCGGTCAGCCCCAGCATTTT.

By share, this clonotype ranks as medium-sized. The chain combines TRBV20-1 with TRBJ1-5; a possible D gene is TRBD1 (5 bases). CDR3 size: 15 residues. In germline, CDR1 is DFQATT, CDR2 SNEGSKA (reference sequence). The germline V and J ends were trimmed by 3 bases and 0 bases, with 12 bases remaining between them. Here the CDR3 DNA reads TGCAGTGCTAGTTCAAGGGGATATAGCAATCAGCCCCAGCATTTT. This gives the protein CSASSRGYSNQPQHF.

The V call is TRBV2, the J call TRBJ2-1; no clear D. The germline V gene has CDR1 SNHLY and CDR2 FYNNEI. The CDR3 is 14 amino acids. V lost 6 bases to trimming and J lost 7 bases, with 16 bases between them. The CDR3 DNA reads TGTGCCAGCAGCGGCAGGAGTATAAATAATGAGCAGTTCTTC. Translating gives CASSGRSINNEQFF.

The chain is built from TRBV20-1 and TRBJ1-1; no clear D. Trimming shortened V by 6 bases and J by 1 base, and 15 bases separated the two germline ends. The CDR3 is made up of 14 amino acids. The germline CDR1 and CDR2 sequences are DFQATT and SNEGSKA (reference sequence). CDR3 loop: CSASSLSWNTEAFF. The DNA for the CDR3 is TGCAGTGCCAGCAGTTTATCGTGGAACACTGAAGCTTTCTTT.

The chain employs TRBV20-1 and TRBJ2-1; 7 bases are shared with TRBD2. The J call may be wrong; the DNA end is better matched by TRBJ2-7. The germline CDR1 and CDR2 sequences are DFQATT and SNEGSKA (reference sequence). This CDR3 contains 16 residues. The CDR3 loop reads CSATRTQREIYNEQYF. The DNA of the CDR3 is TGCAGTGCGACCAGAACCCAGCGGGAAATATACAATGAGCAGTACTTC.

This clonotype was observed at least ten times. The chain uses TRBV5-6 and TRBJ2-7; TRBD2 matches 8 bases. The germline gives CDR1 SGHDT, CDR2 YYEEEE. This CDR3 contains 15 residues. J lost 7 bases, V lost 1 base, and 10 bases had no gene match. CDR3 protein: CASSLTPLGGGEQYV. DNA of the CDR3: TGTGCCAGCAGCTTGACTCCTTTAGGCGGGGGGGAGCAGTACGTC.

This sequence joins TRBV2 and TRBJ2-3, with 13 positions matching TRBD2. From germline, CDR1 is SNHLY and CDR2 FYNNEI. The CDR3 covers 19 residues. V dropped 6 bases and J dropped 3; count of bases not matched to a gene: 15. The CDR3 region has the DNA TGTGCCAGCAGGATAAGAAGGACTAGCGGGAGCACAGGAACAGATACGCAGTATTTT. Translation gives CASRIRRTSGSTGTDTQYF.

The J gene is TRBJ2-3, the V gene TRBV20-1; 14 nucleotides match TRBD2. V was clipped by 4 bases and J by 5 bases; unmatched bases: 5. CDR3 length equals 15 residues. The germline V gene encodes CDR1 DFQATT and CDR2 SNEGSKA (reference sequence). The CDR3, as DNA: TGCAGTGCTATCAGGACTAGCGGGAGGAGAGATACGCAGTATTTT. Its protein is CSAIRTSGRRDTQYF.

The chain's CDR3 is CASAPQTAYNTEAFF. For the CDR3, the DNA is TGTGCCAGTGCCCCACAGACAGCTTACAATACTGAAGCTTTCTTT. The chain couples TRBV6-6 to TRBJ1-1; D possibly corresponds to TRBD1 (5 bases). The CDR3 spans 15 residues. Trimming cost V 9 bases and J 5 bases, with 22 bases left between them. Germline V CDR1 and CDR2: MNHNY, SVGAGI (reference sequence).

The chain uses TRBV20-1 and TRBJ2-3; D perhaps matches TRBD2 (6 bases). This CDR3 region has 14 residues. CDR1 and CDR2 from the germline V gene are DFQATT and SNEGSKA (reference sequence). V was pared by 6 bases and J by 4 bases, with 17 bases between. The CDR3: CSAKDAGSADTQYF. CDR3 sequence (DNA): TGCAGTGCCAAGGACGCGGGGAGTGCAGATACGCAGTATTTT.

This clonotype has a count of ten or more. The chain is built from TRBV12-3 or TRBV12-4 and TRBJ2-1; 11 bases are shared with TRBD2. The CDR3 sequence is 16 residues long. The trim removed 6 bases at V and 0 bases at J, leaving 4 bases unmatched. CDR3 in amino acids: CASRGLAGGSYNEQFF. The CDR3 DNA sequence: TGTGCCAGCAGAGGACTAGCGGGTGGCTCCTACAATGAGCAGTTCTTC.